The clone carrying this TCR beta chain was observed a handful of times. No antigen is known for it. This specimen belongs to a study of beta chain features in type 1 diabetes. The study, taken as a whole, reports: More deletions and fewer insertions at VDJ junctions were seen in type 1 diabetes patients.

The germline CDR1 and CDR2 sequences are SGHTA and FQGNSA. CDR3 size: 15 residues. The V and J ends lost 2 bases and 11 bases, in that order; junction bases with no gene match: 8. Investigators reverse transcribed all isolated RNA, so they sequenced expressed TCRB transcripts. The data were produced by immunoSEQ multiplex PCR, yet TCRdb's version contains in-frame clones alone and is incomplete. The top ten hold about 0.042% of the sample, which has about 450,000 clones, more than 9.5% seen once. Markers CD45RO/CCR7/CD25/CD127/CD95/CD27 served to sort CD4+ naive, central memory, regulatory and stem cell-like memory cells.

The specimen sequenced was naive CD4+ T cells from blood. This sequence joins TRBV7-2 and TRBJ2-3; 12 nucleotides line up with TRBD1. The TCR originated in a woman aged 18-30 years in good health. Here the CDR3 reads CASSLQGQGAAGQYF. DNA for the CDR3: TGTGCCAGCAGCTTACAGGGACAGGGGGCTGCGGGGCAGTATTTT.